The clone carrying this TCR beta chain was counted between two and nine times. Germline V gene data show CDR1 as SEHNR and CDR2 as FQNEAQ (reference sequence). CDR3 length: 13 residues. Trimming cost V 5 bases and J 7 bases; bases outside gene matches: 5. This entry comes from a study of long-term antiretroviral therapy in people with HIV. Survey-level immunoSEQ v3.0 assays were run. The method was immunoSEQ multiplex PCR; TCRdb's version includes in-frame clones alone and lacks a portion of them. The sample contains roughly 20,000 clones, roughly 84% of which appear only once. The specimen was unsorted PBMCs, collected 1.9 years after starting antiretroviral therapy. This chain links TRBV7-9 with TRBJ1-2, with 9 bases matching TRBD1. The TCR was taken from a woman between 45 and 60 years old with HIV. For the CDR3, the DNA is TGTGCCAGCAGCGCACAGGGGGCAGGTGGCTACACCTTC. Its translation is CASSAQGAGGYTF.